This TCR beta chain originates from a study of beta chain features in type 1 diabetes. Study-level background: Patients shared similar age, gender and cell yields with healthy donors. Overall study results and limits: Whether HLA type affects TCRB rearrangement stayed undetermined in the present work.

This clone has more than one count but fewer than ten. Antigen: not known. V was shortened by 0 bases and J by 5 bases, with 16 bases between the two germline ends. This CDR3 region has 16 residues. In germline, CDR1 is LGHNA, CDR2 YNFKEQ. Purities over 95% were achieved in all sorted populations. The isolated RNA, all of it, was reverse transcribed, so expressed TCRB transcripts were what got sequenced. Data came from immunoSEQ multiplex PCR; TCRdb stores just in-frame clones and leaves some out. The sample carries 150,000 to 190,000 clones, about 8.1% recorded once. The TCR comes from a young man in good health. Sequencing was done on a sample of central memory CD4+ T cells from blood. The chain uses TRBV4-2 and TRBJ1-2; D gene unclear. DNA of the CDR3: TGTGCCAGCAGCCAAGACGTAAACCGAGATGTATATGGCTACACCTTC. Protein: CASSQDVNRDVYGYTF.